This T cell receptor beta chain was sequenced in a study of PD-L1 blockade in urothelial cancer. Sequencing used immunoSEQ multiplex PCR; TCRdb keeps in-frame clones, though not all of them. The data contain about 100,000 clones, approximately 85% of them seen just once; the ten biggest clones take up 2% to 3%. With 6 bases removed from V and 4 bases from J, the gap between germline ends came to 12 bases. Germline lookup yields CDR1 LNHDA and CDR2 SQIVND (reference sequence). The CDR3 contains 13 residues. The starting material was PBMCs, obtained around atezolizumab (anti-PD-L1) treatment. The clonotype originates from a man over 45 with urothelial cancer. V and J are TRBV19 and TRBJ1-2, with no clear D. The CDR3 loop reads CASRSGVFYGYTF. The CDR3 DNA is TGTGCCAGTAGGTCTGGAGTTTTCTATGGCTACACCTTC.